Here is one T cell receptor (beta chain) with its context. Next came a second PCR, run for about 6 to 12 cycles, which used a sample-barcoded 5' primer along with a J-beta primer mix. Unique molecular identifiers of 12 random nucleotides labeled each cDNA. TCRdb reprocessed the 5' RACE reads via MiXCR and lists one record per CDR3 protein. The sample holds 780,000 or so distinct CDR3 sequences; 40% to 65% are singletons and the top ten take about 38%. The germline V gene encodes CDR1 MDHEN and CDR2 SYDVKM. V was pared by 6 bases and J by 3 bases, with 5 bases of the junction left unmatched. The CDR3 is 13 amino acids. The data were obtained in a study of blood T cells in healthy people across ages.

The rearrangement links TRBV28 to TRBJ2-7, with TRBD1 matching 7 bases. The TCR originated in an elderly man in good health. The sample was blood. In nucleotides, the CDR3 is TGTGCCAGCAGGGGACAGTTTTTCTACGAGCAGTACTTC. Translating it yields CASRGQFFYEQYF.